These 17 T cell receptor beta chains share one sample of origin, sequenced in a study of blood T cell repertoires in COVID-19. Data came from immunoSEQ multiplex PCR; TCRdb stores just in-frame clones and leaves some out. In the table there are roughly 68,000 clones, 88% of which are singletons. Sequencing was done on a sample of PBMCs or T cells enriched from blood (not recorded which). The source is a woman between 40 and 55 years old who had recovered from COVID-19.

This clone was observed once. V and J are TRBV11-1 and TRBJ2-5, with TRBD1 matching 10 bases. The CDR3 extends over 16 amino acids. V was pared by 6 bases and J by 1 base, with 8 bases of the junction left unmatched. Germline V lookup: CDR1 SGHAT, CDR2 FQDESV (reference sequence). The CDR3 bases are TGTGCCAGCAGTTTCAGCGGGACAGGGGTCCAAGAGACCCAGTACTTC. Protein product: CASSFSGTGVQETQYF.

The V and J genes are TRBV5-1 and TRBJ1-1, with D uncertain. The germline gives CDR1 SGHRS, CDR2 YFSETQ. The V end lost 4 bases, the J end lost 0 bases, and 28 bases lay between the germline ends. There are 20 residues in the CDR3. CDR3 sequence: CASSNWRRSVGSAMNTEAFF. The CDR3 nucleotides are TGCGCCAGCAGCAATTGGAGGAGATCGGTGGGGTCTGCCATGAACACTGAAGCTTTCTTT.

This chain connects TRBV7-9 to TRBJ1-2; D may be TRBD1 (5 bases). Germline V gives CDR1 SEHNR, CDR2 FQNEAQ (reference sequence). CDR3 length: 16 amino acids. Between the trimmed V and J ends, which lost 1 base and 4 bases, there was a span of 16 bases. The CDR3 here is CASSLGPGRAAYGYTF. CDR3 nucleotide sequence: TGTGCCAGCAGCTTAGGTCCAGGCAGGGCCGCCTATGGCTACACCTTC.

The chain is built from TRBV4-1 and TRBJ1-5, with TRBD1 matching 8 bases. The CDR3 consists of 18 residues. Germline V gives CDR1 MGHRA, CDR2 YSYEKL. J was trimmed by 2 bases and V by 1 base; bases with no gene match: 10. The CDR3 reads CASSQVLQGGIGNQPQHF. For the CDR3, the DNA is TGCGCCAGCAGCCAAGTTTTACAGGGGGGGATTGGCAATCAGCCCCAGCATTTT.

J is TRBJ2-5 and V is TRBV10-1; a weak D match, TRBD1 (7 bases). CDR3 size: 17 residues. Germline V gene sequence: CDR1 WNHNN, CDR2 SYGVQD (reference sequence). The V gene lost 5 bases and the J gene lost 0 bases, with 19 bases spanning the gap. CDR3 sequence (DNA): TGCGCCAGCAGTCCGGAGGGCGGACAGGCATACCAAGAGACCCAGTACTTC. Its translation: CASSPEGGQAYQETQYF.

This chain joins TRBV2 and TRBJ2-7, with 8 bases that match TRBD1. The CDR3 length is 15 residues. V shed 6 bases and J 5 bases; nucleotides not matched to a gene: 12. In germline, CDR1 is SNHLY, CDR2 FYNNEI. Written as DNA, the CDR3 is TGTGCCAGCAGCCTTAGACAGGGGACCTCGGACGAGCAGTACTTC. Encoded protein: CASSLRQGTSDEQYF.

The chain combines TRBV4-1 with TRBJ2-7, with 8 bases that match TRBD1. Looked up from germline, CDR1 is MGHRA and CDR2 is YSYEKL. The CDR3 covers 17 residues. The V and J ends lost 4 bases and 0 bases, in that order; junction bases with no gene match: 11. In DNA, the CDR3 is TGCGCCAGCAGCCTGTCCGGGACAGGTTCACTCTCCTACGAGCAGTACTTC. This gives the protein CASSLSGTGSLSYEQYF.

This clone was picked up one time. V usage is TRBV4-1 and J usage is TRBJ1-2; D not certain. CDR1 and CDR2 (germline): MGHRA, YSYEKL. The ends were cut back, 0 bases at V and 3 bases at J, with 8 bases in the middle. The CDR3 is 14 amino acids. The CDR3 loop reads CASSQDTGDYGYTF. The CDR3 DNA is TGCGCCAGCAGCCAAGACACCGGGGACTATGGCTACACCTTC.

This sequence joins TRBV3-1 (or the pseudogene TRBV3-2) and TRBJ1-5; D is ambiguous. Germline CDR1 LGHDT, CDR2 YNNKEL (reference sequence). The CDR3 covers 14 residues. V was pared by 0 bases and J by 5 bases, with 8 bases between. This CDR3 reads CASSQDRTDQPQHF. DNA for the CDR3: TGTGCCAGCAGCCAAGATCGAACGGATCAGCCCCAGCATTTT.

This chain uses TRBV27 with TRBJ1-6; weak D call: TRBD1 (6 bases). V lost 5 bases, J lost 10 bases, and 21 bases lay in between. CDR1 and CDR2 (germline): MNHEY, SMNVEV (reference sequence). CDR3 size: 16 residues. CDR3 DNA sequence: TGTGCCAGCAGTCCCTTGTTGACAGGAAGAGGATCACCCCTCCACTTT. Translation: CASSPLLTGRGSPLHF.

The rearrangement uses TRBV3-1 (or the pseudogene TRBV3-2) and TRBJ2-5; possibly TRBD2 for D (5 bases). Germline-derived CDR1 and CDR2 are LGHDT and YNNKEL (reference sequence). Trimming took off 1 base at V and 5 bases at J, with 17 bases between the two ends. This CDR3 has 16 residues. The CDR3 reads CASSQGRISSGETQYF. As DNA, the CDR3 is TGTGCCAGCAGCCAAGGAAGGATCTCGTCGGGGGAGACCCAGTACTTC.

CDR3: CASSRQGGSPLHF. The DNA of the CDR3 is TGTGCCAGCAGTAGACAGGGCGGTTCACCCCTCCACTTT. V is TRBV25-1 and J is TRBJ1-6; 7 bases map to TRBD1. V dropped 5 bases and J dropped 9; count of bases not matched to a gene: 4. CDR1 and CDR2 (germline): MGHDK, SYGVNS. The length of the CDR3 is 13 residues.

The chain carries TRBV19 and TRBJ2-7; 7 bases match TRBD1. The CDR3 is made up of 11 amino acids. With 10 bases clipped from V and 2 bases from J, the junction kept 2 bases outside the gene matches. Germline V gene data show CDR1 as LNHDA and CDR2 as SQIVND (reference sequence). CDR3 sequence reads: CATGTAYEQYF. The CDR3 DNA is TGTGCCACTGGGACAGCCTACGAGCAGTACTTC.

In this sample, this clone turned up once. Here the CDR3 reads CASSQGLRTGGATQYF. DNA for the CDR3: TGTGCCAGCAGCCAAGGCCTAAGGACAGGGGGTGCGACCCAGTACTTC. V is TRBV3-1 (or the pseudogene TRBV3-2) and J is TRBJ2-5, with TRBD1 identical over 10 bases. Germline V gene sequence: CDR1 LGHDT, CDR2 YNNKEL (reference sequence). CDR3 length: 16 residues. V shed 1 base and J 7 bases; nucleotides not matched to a gene: 9.

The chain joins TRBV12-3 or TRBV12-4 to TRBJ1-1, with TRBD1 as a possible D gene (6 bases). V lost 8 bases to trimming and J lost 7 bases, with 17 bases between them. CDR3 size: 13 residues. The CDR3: CASGQSQVGEAFF. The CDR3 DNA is TGTGCCAGCGGACAGAGCCAGGTTGGTGAAGCTTTCTTT.

This CDR3 reads CASSQNRDNQETQYF. The CDR3 coding sequence is TGTGCCAGCAGCCAAAACCGGGACAACCAAGAGACCCAGTACTTC. The gene calls are TRBV4-2 and TRBJ2-5; possible D gene TRBD1, 6 bases. V was shortened by 2 bases and J by 0 bases, with 10 bases between the two germline ends. The CDR3 runs 15 residues. Germline V gene data show CDR1 as LGHNA and CDR2 as YNFKEQ.

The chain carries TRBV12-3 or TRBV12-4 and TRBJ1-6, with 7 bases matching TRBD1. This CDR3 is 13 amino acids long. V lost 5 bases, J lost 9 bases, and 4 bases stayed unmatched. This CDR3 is CASSEGAGSPLHF. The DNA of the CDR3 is TGTGCCAGCAGTGAGGGGGCTGGTTCACCCCTCCACTTT.